These 12 T cell receptor beta chains were all obtained from the same sample, sequenced in a study of cytomegalovirus exposure and HLA in healthy donors. Data came from immunoSEQ multiplex PCR; TCRdb stores just in-frame clones and leaves some out. The repertoire includes approximately 98,000 clones, roughly 88% of them detected once, and around 2.7% sits in the top ten. The material sequenced was PBMCs. The receptors derive from a woman younger than 35 in good health and CMV-seronegative.

This sequence joins TRBV5-1 and TRBJ2-5, with 9 bases that match TRBD1. CDR1 and CDR2 (germline): SGHRS, YFSETQ. Unmatched junction bases numbered 3, after V lost 2 bases and J lost 4 bases. The CDR3 runs to 14 residues. CDR3 DNA: TGCGCCAGCAGCTTCGTACAGGGGGCAGAGACCCAGTACTTC. Translated, it gives CASSFVQGAETQYF.

The chain uses TRBV6-5 and TRBJ1-1, with D perhaps TRBD1 (6 bases). This CDR3 contains 14 residues. Germline-derived CDR1 and CDR2 are MNHEY and SVGAGI. Trimming stripped 3 bases from V and 0 bases from J, with 8 bases between. CDR3 sequence reads: CASSYRDMNTEAFF. The CDR3 bases are TGTGCCAGCAGTTATAGGGACATGAACACTGAAGCTTTCTTT.

The chain recombines TRBV7-5 with TRBJ2-1; whether TRBD2, the table's D call, matches the DNA was not checked. TRBV7-5 is designated a pseudogene. The CDR3 runs 14 residues. CDR3 sequence reads: CASSESGGGDEQFF. DNA for the CDR3: TGTGCCAGCAGTGAGAGCGGGGGAGGCGATGAGCAGTTCTTC.

The CDR3: CAISERDRGGNQPQHF. The CDR3 DNA reads as TGTGCCATCAGTGAGAGAGACAGGGGAGGCAATCAGCCCCAGCATTTT. The rearrangement links TRBV10-3 to TRBJ1-5, with 8 bases aligning to TRBD1. CDR3 length: 16 amino acids. The germline gives CDR1 ENHRY, CDR2 SYGVKD. Germline trimming cut 2 bases from V and 2 bases from J; bases unmatched to any gene: 5.

This clone was counted many times. V and J are TRBV25-1 and TRBJ2-7; TRBD2 is a possible D gene (7 bases). V lost 4 bases, J lost 3 bases, and 16 bases lay in between. The length of the CDR3 is 15 residues. The germline V gene encodes CDR1 MGHDK and CDR2 SYGVNS. The DNA for the CDR3 is TGTGCCAGCAGTGGAGGGGCGGGGGCGCTCTACGAGCAGTACTTC. It translates to CASSGGAGALYEQYF.

The CDR3 DNA reads as TGTGCCAGCAGCTTGTTCTCTGGCAGGCTCTATGGCTACACCTTC. This translates into CASSLFSGRLYGYTF. The gene calls are TRBV5-4 and TRBJ1-2, with D uncertain. Germline lookup yields CDR1 SGHNT and CDR2 YYREEE (reference sequence). This CDR3 has 15 residues. V lost 1 base to trimming and J lost 4 bases, with 14 bases between them.

V is TRBV7-8 and J is TRBJ2-1, with 14 bases fitting TRBD2. The CDR3 runs to 15 residues. Germline lookup yields CDR1 SGHVS and CDR2 FQNEAQ. V lost 5 bases and J lost 9; bases outside the gene matches: 6. The DNA of the CDR3 is TGTGCCAGCAGCCCGACTAGCGGGGGGGTAACTGAGCAGTTCTTC. It is translated as CASSPTSGGVTEQFF.

This clone showed up just once. This chain connects TRBV7-3 to TRBJ1-5; TRBD1 agrees at 7 bases. This CDR3 region has 16 residues. CDR1 and CDR2 (germline): SGHTA, FQGTGA. V shed 1 base, J shed 5 bases, and the junction held 8 bases outside the gene matches. The CDR3 here is CASSLSDREADQPQHF. The CDR3 DNA is TGTGCCAGCAGCTTAAGCGACAGGGAGGCCGATCAGCCCCAGCATTTT.

The CDR3 coding sequence is TGTGCCAGCAGCGACAGGGTTTTGACGAGCAATCAGCCCCAGCATTTT. This encodes CASSDRVLTSNQPQHF. This rearrangement joins TRBV5-8 to TRBJ1-5; TRBD1 agrees at 7 bases. V dropped 4 bases and J dropped 1; count of bases not matched to a gene: 8. Germline V lookup: CDR1 SGHTS, CDR2 YDEGEE. The length of the CDR3 is 16 residues.

The chain joins TRBV11-3 to TRBJ2-5; a weak D match, TRBD2 (6 bases). Trimming removed 1 base from V and 2 bases from J, with 11 bases in between. The germline V gene encodes CDR1 SGHNT and CDR2 YENEEA. The CDR3 runs 15 residues. CDR3 protein: CASSLGRGAQETQYF. CDR3 nucleotides: TGTGCCAGCAGCTTAGGGCGGGGCGCTCAAGAGACCCAGTACTTC. Variable domain in full (rest from reference TRBV11-3 and TRBJ2-5): EAGVVQSPRYKIIEKKQPVAFWCNPISGHNTLYWYLQNLGQGPELLIRYENEEAVDDSQLPKDRFSAERLKGVDSTLKIQPAELGDSAVYLCASSLGRGAQETQYFGPGTRLLVL.

J is TRBJ2-7 and V is TRBV11-2, with D possibly TRBD1 on 5 matching bases. The CDR3 runs to 12 residues. Between the trimmed V and J ends, which lost 1 base and 5 bases, there was a span of 6 bases. Germline V gene data show CDR1 as SGHAT and CDR2 as FQNNGV. This CDR3 is CASSLVRDEQYF. The DNA for the CDR3 is TGTGCCAGCAGCTTAGTCAGGGACGAGCAGTACTTC.

V and J are TRBV10-2 and TRBJ2-2, with D possibly TRBD1 on 5 matching bases. Per the germline V gene, CDR1 is WSHSY and CDR2 is SAAADI. V lost 7 bases and J 2 bases, leaving 17 bases between the germline ends. There are 16 residues in the CDR3. CDR3: CASTLVGRPNTGELFF. CDR3 nucleotide sequence: TGCGCCAGCACCCTTGTGGGGCGGCCTAACACCGGGGAGCTGTTTTTT.